Sequencing of this T cell receptor beta chain was carried out in a study of T cell clones after liver transplantation. Across the study: Third-party-reactive TCRbeta sequences from pre-transplant mixed lymphocyte reactions served as antigen-independent comparators. Blood was drawn pre-transplant, before withdrawal, and after full or failed withdrawal. Without induction therapy, subjects received standard immunosuppression until 12-24 months post-transplant.

Points from the study as a whole: Post-transplant time points were not standardized, so conclusions are preliminary.

Generated by immunoSEQ multiplex PCR, the TCRdb table keeps only in-frame clones and is missing some. Counted here are over 70,000 clones, about four fifths occurring once; the ten biggest clones make up roughly 0.87%. Germline-derived CDR1 and CDR2 are SGDLS and YYNGEE. The CDR3 loop spans 16 amino acids. The germline V and J ends were trimmed by 2 bases and 4 bases, with 18 bases remaining between them. Concerning this clone itself: Its target is not known.

This receptor was identified in a human patient who received a liver transplant. The graft donor may have contributed some T cells. Sequences were derived from CD4+ T cells from blood, sampled 12 months after liver transplant. V and J are TRBV9 and TRBJ2-5, with D perhaps TRBD2 (7 bases). The CDR3 region has the DNA TGTGCCAGCAGCGTTATGGGGGCGGGAGCAGGAGAGACCCAGTACTTC. It encodes CASSVMGAGAGETQYF. The full variable domain, its missing parts supplied by reference TRBV9 and TRBJ2-5, is DSGVTQTPKHLITATGQRVTLRCSPRSGDLSVYWYQQSLDQGLQFLIQYYNGEERAKGNILERFSAQQFPDLHSELNLSSLELGDSALYFCASSVMGAGAGETQYFGPGTRLLVL.